The TCR beta chain under discussion was sequenced for a study of T cell responses to AZD1222 COVID-19 vaccine. Study findings and constraints: Distributed over spike, vaccine-associated CD4 TCRs predominated at 160-218 and 743-854.

Germline CDR1 reads SGHTA; CDR2 reads FQGTGA. This CDR3 is 14 amino acids long. Between the trimmed V and J ends, which lost 4 bases and 2 bases, there was a span of 12 bases. Comment on this clone: Its antigen is currently unknown.

TCRdb's copy holds only in-frame clones and misses some; the assay was immunoSEQ multiplex PCR. The table lists approximately 100,000 clones, 85% to 90% of them singletons, with around 5% in the top ten. The input for sequencing was peripheral blood, taken on day 0 of AZD1222 vaccination. The chain couples TRBV7-3 to TRBJ2-7, with no clear D. This clonotype was sampled from an adult in good health. CDR3 sequence: CASSSQAGAYEQYF. The CDR3 DNA reads as TGTGCCAGCAGCTCCCAAGCCGGAGCCTACGAGCAGTACTTC.